What follows is one T cell receptor beta chain and its context. Its antigen is not identified. The CDR3 has 12 amino acids. Germline V CDR1 and CDR2: WNHNN, SYGVQD (reference sequence). Trimming shortened V by 10 bases and J by 5 bases, and 12 bases separated the two germline ends. TCRdb's table, derived via immunoSEQ multiplex PCR, lists solely in-frame clones and lacks some. In the table there are 93,000 or so clones, 90% of which are singletons. This entry is derived from a study of T cell responses to AZD1222 COVID-19 vaccine. Study-wide results and limits: CD4 TCRs linked to vaccination spanned spike, dominating at 160-218 and 743-854.

The TCR sequence derives from an adult in good health. The chain recombines TRBV10-1 with TRBJ2-1; unclear D gene. The sample in question was peripheral blood, obtained on day 0 of AZD1222 vaccination. The CDR3 loop is CATIRTHNEQFF. The CDR3 nucleotides are TGCGCCACAATTCGAACCCACAATGAGCAGTTCTTC.